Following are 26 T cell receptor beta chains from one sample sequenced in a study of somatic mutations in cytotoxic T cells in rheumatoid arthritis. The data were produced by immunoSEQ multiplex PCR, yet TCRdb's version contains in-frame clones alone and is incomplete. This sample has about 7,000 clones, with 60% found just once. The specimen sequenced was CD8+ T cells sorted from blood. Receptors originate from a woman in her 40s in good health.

The CDR3 coding sequence is TGTGCCACCGAGCTTGGGGCTACCGGGGAGCTGTTTTTT. This encodes CATELGATGELFF. The chain couples TRBV25-1 to TRBJ2-2; a weak D match, TRBD1 (5 bases). Germline CDR1 is MGHDK and CDR2 is SYGVNS. V lost 10 bases, J lost 5 bases, and 14 bases lay in between. There are 13 residues in the CDR3.

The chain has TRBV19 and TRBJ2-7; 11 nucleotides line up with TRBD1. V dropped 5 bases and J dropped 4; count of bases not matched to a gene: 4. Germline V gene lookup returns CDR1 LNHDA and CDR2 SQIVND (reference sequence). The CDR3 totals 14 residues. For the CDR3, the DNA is TGTGCCAGTAGTGGGGGACAGGGGGTTTACGAGCAGTACTTC. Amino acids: CASSGGQGVYEQYF. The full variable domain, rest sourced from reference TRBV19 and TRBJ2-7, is DGGITQSPKYLFRKEGQNVTLSCEQNLNHDAMYWYRQDPGQGLRLIYYSQIVNDFQKGDIAEGYSVSREKKESFPLTVTSAQKNPTAFYLCASSGGQGVYEQYFGPGTRLTVT.

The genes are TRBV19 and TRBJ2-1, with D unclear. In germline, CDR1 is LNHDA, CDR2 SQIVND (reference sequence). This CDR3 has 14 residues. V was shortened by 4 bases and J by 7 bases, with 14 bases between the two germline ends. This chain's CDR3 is CASSKDGTWNEQFF. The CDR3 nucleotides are TGTGCCAGTAGTAAGGACGGAACGTGGAATGAGCAGTTCTTC. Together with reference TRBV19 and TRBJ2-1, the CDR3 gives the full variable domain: DGGITQSPKYLFRKEGQNVTLSCEQNLNHDAMYWYRQDPGQGLRLIYYSQIVNDFQKGDIAEGYSVSREKKESFPLTVTSAQKNPTAFYLCASSKDGTWNEQFFGPGTRLTVL.

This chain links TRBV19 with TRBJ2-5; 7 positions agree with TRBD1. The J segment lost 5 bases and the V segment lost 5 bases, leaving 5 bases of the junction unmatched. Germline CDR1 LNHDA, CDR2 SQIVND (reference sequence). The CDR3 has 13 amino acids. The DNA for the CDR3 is TGTGCCAGTAGTCAGTTACAGGGGGAGACCCAGTACTTC. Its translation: CASSQLQGETQYF.

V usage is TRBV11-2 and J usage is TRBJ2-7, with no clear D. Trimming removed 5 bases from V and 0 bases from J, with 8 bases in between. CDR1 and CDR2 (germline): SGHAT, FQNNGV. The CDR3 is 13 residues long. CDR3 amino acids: CASSPTISYEQYF. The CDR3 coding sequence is TGTGCCAGCAGCCCGACGATCTCCTACGAGCAGTACTTC.

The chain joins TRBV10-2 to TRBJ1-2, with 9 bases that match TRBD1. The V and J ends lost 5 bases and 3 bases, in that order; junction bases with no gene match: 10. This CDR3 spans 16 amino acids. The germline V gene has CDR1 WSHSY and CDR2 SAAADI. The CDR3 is CASSQATGGGDYGYTF. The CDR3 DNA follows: TGCGCCAGCAGTCAGGCGACAGGGGGGGGTGACTATGGCTACACCTTC.

The CDR3 region has the DNA TGCAGCGTTGACAGGACAGGGGTCTACAATGAGCAGTTCTTC. Translated, it gives CSVDRTGVYNEQFF. This chain connects TRBV29-1 to TRBJ2-1; 9 bases agree with TRBD1. The germline CDR1 and CDR2 sequences are SQVTM and ANQGSEA. The V segment lost 3 bases and the J segment 3 bases; nucleotides outside the gene matches: 3. There are 14 residues in the CDR3.

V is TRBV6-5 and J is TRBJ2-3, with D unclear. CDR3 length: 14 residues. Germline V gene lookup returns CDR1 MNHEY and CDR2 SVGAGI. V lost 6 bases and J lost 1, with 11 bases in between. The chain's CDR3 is CASSPLPGTDTQYF. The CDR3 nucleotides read TGTGCCAGCAGCCCGCTCCCTGGCACAGATACGCAGTATTTT.

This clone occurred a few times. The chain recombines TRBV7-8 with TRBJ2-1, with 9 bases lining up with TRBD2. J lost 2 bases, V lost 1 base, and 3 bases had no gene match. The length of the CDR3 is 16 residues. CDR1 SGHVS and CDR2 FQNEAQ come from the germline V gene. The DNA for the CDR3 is TGTGCCAGCAGCTTAGAACTAGCGGGCGCCTACAATGAGCAGTTCTTC. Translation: CASSLELAGAYNEQFF.

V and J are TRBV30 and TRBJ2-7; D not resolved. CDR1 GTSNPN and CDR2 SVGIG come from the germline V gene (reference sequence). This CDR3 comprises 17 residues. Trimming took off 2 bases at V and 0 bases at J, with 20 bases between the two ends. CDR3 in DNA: TGTGCCTGGAGTACCCCTGGACGGAGCTCCAGCTCCTACGAGCAGTACTTC. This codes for CAWSTPGRSSSSYEQYF.

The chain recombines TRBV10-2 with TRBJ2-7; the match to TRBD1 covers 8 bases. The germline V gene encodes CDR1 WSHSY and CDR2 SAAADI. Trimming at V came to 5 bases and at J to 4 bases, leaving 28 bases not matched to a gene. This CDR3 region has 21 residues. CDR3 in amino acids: CASSRVAPWQGAVNPSYEQYF. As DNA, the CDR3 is TGCGCCAGCAGTAGAGTCGCCCCGTGGCAGGGGGCGGTAAACCCCTCTTACGAGCAGTACTTC.

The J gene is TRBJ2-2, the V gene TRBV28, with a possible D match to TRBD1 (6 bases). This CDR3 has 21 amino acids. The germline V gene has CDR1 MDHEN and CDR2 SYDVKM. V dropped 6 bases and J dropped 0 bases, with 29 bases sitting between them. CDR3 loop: CASRPEDYRVAAEANTGELFF. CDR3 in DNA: TGTGCCAGCAGACCCGAAGATTACAGGGTTGCGGCGGAGGCGAACACCGGGGAGCTGTTTTTT.

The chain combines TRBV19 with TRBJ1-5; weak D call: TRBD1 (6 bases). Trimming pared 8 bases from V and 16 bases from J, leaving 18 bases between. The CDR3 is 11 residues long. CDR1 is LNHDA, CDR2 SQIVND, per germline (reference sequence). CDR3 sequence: CASGRGTTLHF. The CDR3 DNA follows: TGTGCCAGTGGAAGGGGGACTACCCTACATTTT.

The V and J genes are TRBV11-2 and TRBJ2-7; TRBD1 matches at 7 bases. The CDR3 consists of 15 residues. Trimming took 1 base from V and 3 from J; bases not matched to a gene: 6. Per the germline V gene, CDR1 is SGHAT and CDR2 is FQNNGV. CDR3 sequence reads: CASSLGGQEYYEQYF. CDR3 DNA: TGTGCCAGCAGCTTAGGCGGACAGGAATACTACGAGCAGTACTTC.

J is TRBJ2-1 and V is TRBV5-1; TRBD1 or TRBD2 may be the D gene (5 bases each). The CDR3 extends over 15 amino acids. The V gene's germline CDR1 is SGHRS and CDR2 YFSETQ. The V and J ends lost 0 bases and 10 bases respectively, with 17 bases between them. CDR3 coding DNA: TGCGCCAGCAGCTTGGTCACCGGGACCGACGGGGAGCAGTTCTTC. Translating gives CASSLVTGTDGEQFF.

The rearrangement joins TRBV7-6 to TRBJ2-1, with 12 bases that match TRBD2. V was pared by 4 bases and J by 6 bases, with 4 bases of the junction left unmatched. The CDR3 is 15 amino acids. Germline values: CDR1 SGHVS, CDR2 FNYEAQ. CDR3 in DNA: TGTGCCAGCAGCTCGGGACTAGCGGGCGGCAATGAGCAGTTCTTC. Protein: CASSSGLAGGNEQFF.

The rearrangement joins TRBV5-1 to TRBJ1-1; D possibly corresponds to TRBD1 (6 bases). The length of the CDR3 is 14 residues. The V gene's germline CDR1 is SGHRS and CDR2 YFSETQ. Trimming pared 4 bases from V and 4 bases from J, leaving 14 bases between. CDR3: CASSETGLLTEAFF. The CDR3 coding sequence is TGCGCCAGCAGCGAAACAGGGCTTCTCACTGAAGCTTTCTTT.

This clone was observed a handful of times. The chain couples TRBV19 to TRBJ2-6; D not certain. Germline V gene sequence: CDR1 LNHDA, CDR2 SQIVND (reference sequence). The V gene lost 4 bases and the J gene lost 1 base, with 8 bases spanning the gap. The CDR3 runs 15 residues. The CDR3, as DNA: TGTGCCAGTAGTAGTGACATTTCTGGGGCCAACGTCCTGACTTTC. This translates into CASSSDISGANVLTF.

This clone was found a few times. The CDR3 DNA follows: TGTGCCAGTAGTACAGGGACCTCGACTAATGAAAAACTGTTTTTT. This sequence encodes CASSTGTSTNEKLFF. The chain joins TRBV19 to TRBJ1-4; TRBD1 is a possible D gene (5 bases). This CDR3 comprises 15 residues. The V end was cut by 4 bases, the J end by 2 bases, with 11 bases between. In germline, CDR1 is LNHDA, CDR2 SQIVND (reference sequence).

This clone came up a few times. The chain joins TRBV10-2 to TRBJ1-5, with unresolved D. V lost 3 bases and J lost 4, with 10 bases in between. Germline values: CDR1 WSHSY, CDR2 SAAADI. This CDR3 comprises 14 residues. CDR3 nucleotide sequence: TGCGCCAGCAGTGATCTGTCGAGAAATCAGCCCCAGCATTTT. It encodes CASSDLSRNQPQHF.

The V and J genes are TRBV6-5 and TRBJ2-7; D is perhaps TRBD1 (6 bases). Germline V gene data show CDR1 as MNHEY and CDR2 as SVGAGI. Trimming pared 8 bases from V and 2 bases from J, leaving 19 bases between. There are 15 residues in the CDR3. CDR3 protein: CASGFGTPRTYEQYF. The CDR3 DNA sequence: TGTGCCAGCGGGTTCGGGACACCACGAACCTACGAGCAGTACTTC.

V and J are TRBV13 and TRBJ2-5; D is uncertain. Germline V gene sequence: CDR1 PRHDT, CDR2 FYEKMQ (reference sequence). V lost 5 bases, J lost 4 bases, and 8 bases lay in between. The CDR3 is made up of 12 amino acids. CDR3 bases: TGTGCCAGCAGCCGATTGGGAGAGACCCAGTACTTC. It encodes CASSRLGETQYF.

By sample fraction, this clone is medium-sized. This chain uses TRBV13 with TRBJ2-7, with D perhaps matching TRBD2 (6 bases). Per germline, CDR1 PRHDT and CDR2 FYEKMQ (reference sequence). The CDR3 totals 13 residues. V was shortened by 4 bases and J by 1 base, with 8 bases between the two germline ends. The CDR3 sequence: CASSSEGSYEQYF. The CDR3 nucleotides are TGTGCCAGCAGCTCGGAGGGGTCCTACGAGCAGTACTTC.

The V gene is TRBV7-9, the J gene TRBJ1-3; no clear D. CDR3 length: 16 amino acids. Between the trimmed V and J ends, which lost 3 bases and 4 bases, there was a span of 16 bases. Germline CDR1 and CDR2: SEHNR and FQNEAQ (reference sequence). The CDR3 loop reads CASSFGAGFLGNTIYF. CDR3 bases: TGTGCCAGCAGCTTCGGAGCGGGGTTTTTGGGAAACACCATATATTTT.

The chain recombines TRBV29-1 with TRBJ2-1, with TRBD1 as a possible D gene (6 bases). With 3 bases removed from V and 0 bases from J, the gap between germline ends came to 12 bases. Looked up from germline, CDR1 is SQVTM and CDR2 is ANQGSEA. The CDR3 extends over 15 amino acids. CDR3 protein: CSVDTGRGSYNEQFF. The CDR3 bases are TGCAGCGTTGATACAGGGCGCGGCTCCTACAATGAGCAGTTCTTC.

Here the CDR3 DNA reads TGTGCCAGTAGTAAAGACACGAGCTCCTACAATGAGCAGTTCTTC. It is translated as CASSKDTSSYNEQFF. V gene TRBV19 combines with J gene TRBJ2-1; no clear D. Germline CDR1 reads LNHDA; CDR2 reads SQIVND (reference sequence). The CDR3 extends over 15 amino acids. V lost 4 bases, J lost 0 bases, and 10 bases lay in between. Based on the CDR3 plus reference TRBV19 and TRBJ2-1, the full variable domain is DGGITQSPKYLFRKEGQNVTLSCEQNLNHDAMYWYRQDPGQGLRLIYYSQIVNDFQKGDIAEGYSVSREKKESFPLTVTSAQKNPTAFYLCASSKDTSSYNEQFFGPGTRLTVL.